Each of the 6 T cell receptor beta chains below was sequenced from the same sample in a study of metastatic and nonmetastatic thyroid tumors (dated by TCRdb to about 2020). Receptor libraries were prepared by PCR. TCRdb records Illumina HiSeq 4000 as the sequencer. The public reads were reanalyzed by TCRdb: fastp trimming at Q25, MiXCR alignment, in-frame beta chains only. The sample contains approximately 35,000 clones, under 40% of them found a single time. Together, the top ten hold over 20% of the sample. No patient had received any treatment before thyroid surgery. The sample was tumor tissue. The receptors stem from a female donor with papillary thyroid cancer or a benign thyroid nodule (not recorded which). Some clones in this sample may be carry-over from other donors' samples.

The gene calls are TRBV11-2 and TRBJ2-7, with TRBD2 matching over 9 bases. The CDR3 extends over 16 amino acids. Per the germline V gene, CDR1 is SGHAT and CDR2 is FQNNGV. V dropped 0 bases and J dropped 5; count of bases not matched to a gene: 8. CDR3 protein: CASSLDIAGVGHEQYF. The CDR3 DNA follows: TGTGCCAGCAGCTTAGACATAGCGGGAGTGGGTCACGAGCAGTACTTC.

The J gene is TRBJ2-7, the V gene TRBV30; the D gene is possibly TRBD2 (6 bases). The CDR3 has 15 residues. Trimming left V 2 bases short and J 4 bases short, with 18 bases between. Germline V gene sequence: CDR1 GTSNPN, CDR2 SVGIG (reference sequence). The CDR3 DNA reads TGTGCCTGGAGTCGCCCCCGGGGGAAGGCGTACGAGCAGTACTTC. Amino acid sequence: CAWSRPRGKAYEQYF.

This clone was found a few times. The chain uses TRBV12-3 or TRBV12-4 and TRBJ1-1, with unresolved D. This CDR3 comprises 14 residues. The V end was cut by 1 base, the J end by 3 bases, with 9 bases between. The CDR3 is CASSLESGYTEAFF. CDR3 in DNA: TGTGCCAGCAGTTTAGAATCGGGGTACACTGAAGCTTTCTTT.

The chain combines TRBV4-3 with TRBJ2-2; tentatively, D is TRBD2 (6 bases). This CDR3 has 14 residues. From germline, CDR1 is LGHNA and CDR2 YSLEER. With 0 bases removed from V and 7 bases from J, the gap between germline ends came to 9 bases. The DNA of the CDR3 is TGCGCCAGCAGCCAAGATTACGGGGGCGGGGAGCTGTTTTTT. Its protein is CASSQDYGGGELFF.

This clone has only a few counts. This chain links TRBV9 with TRBJ2-2; D gene ambiguous. CDR1 SGDLS and CDR2 YYNGEE come from the germline V gene. This CDR3 contains 12 residues. V lost 2 bases and J 5 bases, leaving 4 bases between the germline ends. The CDR3 protein is CASSVNTGELFF. The CDR3 DNA follows: TGTGCCAGCAGCGTTAATACCGGGGAGCTGTTTTTT.

The rearrangement links TRBV5-1 to TRBJ2-6; D tentatively reads TRBD1 or TRBD2 (5 bases each). The CDR3 totals 22 residues. V was shortened by 0 bases and J by 0 bases, with 25 bases between the two germline ends. Germline CDR1 and CDR2: SGHRS and YFSETQ. The CDR3 is CASSLGGLRRTFKSSGANVLTF. The CDR3 coding sequence is TGCGCCAGCAGCTTGGGGGGCCTGCGACGGACTTTCAAAAGCTCTGGGGCCAACGTCCTGACTTTC.